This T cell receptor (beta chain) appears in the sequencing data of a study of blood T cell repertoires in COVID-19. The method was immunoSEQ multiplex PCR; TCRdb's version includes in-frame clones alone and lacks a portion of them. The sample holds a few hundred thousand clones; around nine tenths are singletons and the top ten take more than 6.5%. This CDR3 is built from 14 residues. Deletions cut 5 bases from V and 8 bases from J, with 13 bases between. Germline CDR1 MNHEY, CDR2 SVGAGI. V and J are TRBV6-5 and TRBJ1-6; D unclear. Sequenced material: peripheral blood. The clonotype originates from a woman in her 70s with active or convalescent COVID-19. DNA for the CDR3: TGTGCCAGCAGTAATCGGAACGACTATTCACCCCTCCACTTT. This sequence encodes CASSNRNDYSPLHF.